This T cell receptor (beta chain) was recorded in a study of blood T cell repertoires in COVID-19. The wider study: Donors in the United States, Italy and Spain gave samples during acute or convalescent COVID-19.

The authors' processing: Amplified reference gene primers provided the basis for estimating nucleated cell counts. Data came from immunoSEQ multiplex PCR; TCRdb stores just in-frame clones and leaves some out. V and J calls and clone size are given by that table; D and trimming were obtained from the DNA. Of about 270,000 clones in the sample, approximately 77% were seen once. Trimming shortened V by 6 bases and J by 2 bases, and 14 bases separated the two germline ends. The CDR3 totals 15 residues. Germline lookup yields CDR1 KGHSH and CDR2 LQKENI. This TCR was recovered from a woman aged 18 to 35 with acute or convalescent COVID-19. V gene TRBV18 combines with J gene TRBJ2-1; D perhaps matches TRBD1 (5 bases). The sequencing input was peripheral blood. In DNA form, the CDR3 reads TGTGCCAGCTCGCCCCCTCAGACAGCCTACAATGAGCAGTTCTTC. It specifies CASSPPQTAYNEQFF.